This entry lists 22 T cell receptor beta chains sequenced from one sample in a study of tumor and adjacent non-tumor tissue in lung cancer. The template was RNA from unsorted bulk tissue. This non-tumor lung sample came from over 3 cm beyond the tumor edge. The library came from three nested PCR rounds adapted from ARM-PCR protocols. TCRdb recomputed calls from the multiplex PCR reads with MiXCR, one row per CDR3 protein. The sample records almost 75,000 distinct CDR3 sequences, less than 75% being singletons. The source material was distant non-tumor lung tissue. These receptors originate from a woman in her fifties or sixties with non-small cell lung cancer.

In this sample, this clonotype turned up many times. J is TRBJ1-2 and V is TRBV6-6, with D hard to call. V shed 5 bases and J shed 2 bases, with 6 bases lying between them. CDR3 length equals 12 residues. Per germline, CDR1 MNHNY and CDR2 SVGAGI (reference sequence). The CDR3: CASSAGNYGYTF. Written as DNA, the CDR3 is TGTGCCAGCAGTGCGGGGAACTATGGCTACACCTTC.

The rearrangement uses TRBV28 and TRBJ1-5; possible D gene TRBD1, 5 bases. Germline lookup yields CDR1 MDHEN and CDR2 SYDVKM. CDR3 length equals 16 residues. The V end was cut by 6 bases, the J end by 5 bases, with 20 bases between. CDR3 region: CASSSTSPGPHQPQHF. The CDR3 DNA reads as TGTGCCAGCAGCTCAACCTCCCCGGGACCCCATCAGCCCCAGCATTTT.

Of note for this clonotype: A junction end diverges from the germline sequence, so it may reflect a read error. This chain joins TRBV4-2 and TRBJ1-2; D is unclear. CDR3 length equals 12 residues. CDR1 and CDR2 (germline): LGHNA, YNFKEQ. The CDR3 bases are TGTACCAGCAGCCAACACGGCTTTGGCTACACCTTC. This sequence encodes CTSSQHGFGYTF.

In regard to this clonotype: Since no conserved phenylalanine or tryptophan closes the CDR3, a read error is the likely cause. The chain is built from TRBV29-1 and TRBJ1-1; the D gene is possibly TRBD1 (6 bases). Trimming stripped 6 bases from V and 4 bases from J, with 15 bases between. The CDR3 sequence is 13 residues long. Germline V CDR1 and CDR2: SQVTM, ANQGSEA. The CDR3 here is CSVHQGHGTEAFL. Written as DNA, the CDR3 is TGCAGCGTACACCAGGGGCATGGCACTGAAGCTTTCCTT.

With respect to this clonotype: Relative to the germline gene, one junction end is altered; a read error may explain this. The chain joins TRBV20-1 to TRBJ2-7; D unresolved. The CDR3 runs to 13 residues. Germline CDR1 and CDR2: DFQATT and SNEGSKA (reference sequence). The CDR3 is CRATSVHSYEQYF. CDR3 bases: TGCCGTGCTACCAGCGTACACTCCTACGAGCAGTACTTC.

This clonotype occurred many times. The V and J genes are TRBV20-1 and TRBJ1-1, with TRBD1 identical over 7 bases. Germline CDR1 reads DFQATT; CDR2 reads SNEGSKA (reference sequence). The CDR3 extends over 11 amino acids. The V segment lost 6 bases and the J segment 10 bases; nucleotides outside the gene matches: 8. The CDR3 reads CSAANRGTAFF. In nucleotides, the CDR3 is TGCAGTGCAGCGAACAGGGGCACAGCTTTCTTT.

A word on this clonotype: This may arise from a read error, as a much more abundant clone is one base away. The chain links TRBV7-9 to TRBJ2-1, with D possibly being TRBD1 (6 bases). Trimming cost V 5 bases and J 4 bases, with 15 bases left between them. Per the germline V gene, CDR1 is SEHNR and CDR2 is FQNEAQ (reference sequence). CDR3 size: 15 residues. The CDR3 here is CASSHRERNYNEQFF. The CDR3 bases are TGTGCCAGCAGCCACAGGGAGAGGAATTACAATGAGCAGTTCTTC.

The chain carries TRBV4-3 and TRBJ2-2; 10 bases match TRBD2. Germline V gene data show CDR1 as LGHNA and CDR2 as YSLEER. There are 18 residues in the CDR3. V gave up 1 base and J gave up 0 bases; unmatched junction bases: 5. CDR3 sequence reads: CASSQGTAGGTNTGELFF. For the CDR3, the DNA is TGCGCCAGCAGCCAAGGTACAGCGGGAGGGACGAACACCGGGGAGCTGTTTTTT.

This clonotype has a count of ten or more. This rearrangement joins TRBV6-2 or TRBV6-3 to TRBJ2-1; 10 bases map to TRBD1. Losses at the gene ends were 2 bases for V and 10 bases for J; bases not matched to a gene: 5. Germline V gene lookup returns CDR1 MNHEY and CDR2 SVGEGT. This CDR3 has 14 residues. CDR3 nucleotides: TGTGCCAGCAGTTACGGGACAGGGGTGGAAGAGCAGTTCTTC. This codes for CASSYGTGVEEQFF.

The chain combines TRBV20-1 with TRBJ1-1, with 7 nucleotides matching TRBD1. The CDR3 runs 13 residues. With V trimmed by 7 bases and J by 4 bases, 9 bases remained unmatched. Germline V gene lookup returns CDR1 DFQATT and CDR2 SNEGSKA (reference sequence). CDR3 in amino acids: CSVSTGWSTEAFF. The DNA of the CDR3 is TGCAGTGTTTCGACAGGGTGGAGCACTGAAGCTTTCTTT.

A note on this clonotype: Just one base apart from a much larger clone, this may be a read error. The V gene is TRBV29-1, the J gene TRBJ2-3; D not resolved. The CDR3 sequence is 15 residues long. V gave up 7 bases and J gave up 7 bases, with 24 bases separating them. The V gene's germline CDR1 is SQVTM and CDR2 ANQGSEA. CDR3: CSAKDGFVTPNTQYF. As DNA, the CDR3 is TGCAGCGCCAAGGACGGGTTCGTCACACCAAATACGCAGTATTTT.

About this clonotype itself: This could be a read error, since a much larger clone is one nucleotide away. The chain carries TRBV14 and TRBJ2-1; 10 positions agree with TRBD2. The CDR3 contains 14 residues. Germline assignment: CDR1 SGHDN and CDR2 FVKESK. CDR3 coding DNA: TGTGCCAGCAGCCGTACTAGCGGGATCAATGAGCATTTCTTC. It yields the protein CASSRTSGINEHFF.

Worth noting for this clonotype: At one of its ends the junction is not consistent with the germline gene, which may arise from a read error. The V gene is TRBV6-2 or TRBV6-3, the J gene TRBJ1-1; 8 bases are a match to TRBD1. The CDR3 sequence is 15 residues long. CDR1 MNHEY and CDR2 SVGEGT come from the germline V gene. The CDR3 region has the DNA TGTGCCAACAATGGTGACAGGGGCGGGTACACTGAAGCTTCCTTT. Residues: CANNGDRGGYTEASF.

As for this clonotype: The junction and the germline gene differ at one end; a read error may be behind it. The chain carries TRBV11-2 and TRBJ2-3; the match to TRBD2 covers 9 bases. This CDR3 is 17 amino acids long. Germline CDR1 reads SGHAT; CDR2 reads FQNNGV. Written as DNA, the CDR3 is TGTGCCAGCAACTTATCCCCTAGCGGGGCCCGGACAGATATGCAGTATTTT. Protein product: CASNLSPSGARTDMQYF.

The V and J genes are TRBV2 and TRBJ2-1; D is possibly TRBD1 or TRBD2 (5 bases each). V lost 5 bases and J 5 bases, leaving 16 bases between the germline ends. CDR1 SNHLY and CDR2 FYNNEI come from the germline V gene. The CDR3 is made up of 15 amino acids. The CDR3 is CASSRTWDEHNEQFF. The CDR3 nucleotides read TGTGCCAGCAGTCGGACCTGGGACGAGCACAATGAGCAGTTCTTC.

Details on this clonotype: The final CDR3 position lacks the conserved phenylalanine or tryptophan, pointing to a likely read error. V and J are TRBV6-1 and TRBJ2-2, with a tentative D call TRBD2 (6 bases). This CDR3 comprises 14 residues. Germline V gene data show CDR1 as MNHNS and CDR2 as SASEGT. The CDR3 DNA sequence: TGTACCAGCAGGCGGGACGGGCACACCGGGGAGCTGTTTCTT. It specifies CTSRRDGHTGELFL.

The chain employs TRBV11-2 and TRBJ1-4; a possible D gene is TRBD1 (6 bases). V dropped 2 bases and J dropped 11 bases, with 21 bases sitting between them. The V gene's germline CDR1 is SGHAT and CDR2 FQNNGV. The CDR3 covers 16 residues. The CDR3, as DNA: TGTGCCAGCAGCTTAACCCGGGACACTGGGGGGGTGAAACTGTTTTTT. Translation gives CASSLTRDTGGVKLFF.

Note on this clonotype: The junction departs from the called germline gene at one end, perhaps through a read error. The chain uses TRBV28 and TRBJ2-7, with 11 bases that match TRBD1. CDR3 length: 13 amino acids. CDR1 and CDR2 from the germline V gene are MDHEN and SYDVKM. CDR3 sequence: CASMGDRGTEEYF. CDR3 bases: TGTGCCAGCATGGGGGACAGGGGGACCGAGGAGTACTTC.

The rearrangement links TRBV20-1 to TRBJ2-1; D uncertain. V gave up 7 bases and J gave up 7 bases, with 26 bases separating them. The CDR3 sequence is 16 residues long. Germline V gene data show CDR1 as DFQATT and CDR2 as SNEGSKA (reference sequence). The CDR3 DNA follows: TGCAGTGTTCACATCCACTTGGCGAACTTGGGGAATGAGCAGTTCTTC. Amino acid sequence: CSVHIHLANLGNEQFF.

To note about this clonotype: An end of the junction differs from the germline gene, which may be a read error. This chain links TRBV28 with TRBJ1-5, with TRBD1 as a possible D gene (6 bases). From germline, CDR1 is MDHEN and CDR2 SYDVKM. The CDR3 extends over 16 amino acids. The CDR3 DNA is TGTGCCGCCGCCTTCATGGGGCAGGGGAGCAATCAGTCCCAGCATTTT. The encoded protein is CAAAFMGQGSNQSQHF.

As for this clonotype: Because the CDR3 is missing its conserved closing phenylalanine or tryptophan, this is likely a read error. Because the CDR3's place on the DNA is in doubt, the DNA is left out and the CDR3 is given as listed by TCRdb. The chain has TRBV11-2 and TRBJ2-1; the table assigns TRBD1, which was not confirmed against the DNA. The CDR3 contains 14 residues when both ends are counted. Looked up from germline, CDR1 is SGHAT and CDR2 is FQNNGV. The CDR3 sequence: CASSFNPGTSEHLL.

In nucleotides, the CDR3 is TGCAGCGTTTTAGGCCAGGGGCGGGCCAGGGAGCTGTTTTTT. This translates into CSVLGQGRARELFF. The rearrangement links TRBV29-1 to TRBJ2-2, with a possible D match to TRBD1 (6 bases). The germline V gene has CDR1 SQVTM and CDR2 ANQGSEA. The CDR3 has 14 residues. V was cut by 5 bases and J by 9 bases, with 19 bases left in between.